Only one count was recorded for the clone carrying this T cell receptor (beta chain). Its antigen remains unidentified. Libraries were prepared by immunoSEQ multiplex PCR; TCRdb keeps only in-frame clonotypes and omits some of them. Among roughly 170,000 clones listed, about 89% were seen once. These data are taken from a study of T cell responses to AZD1222 COVID-19 vaccine. Study outcomes and limitations: Following two doses of AZD1222, Spike-specific TCR breadth and depth rose. Clonal diversity may have been underestimated, and the donors were mostly white British, with more females than males. Repertoire sampling occurred only after the peak T cell response. Seropositive status at baseline applied to only five or six AZD1222 recipients.

Trimming stripped 7 bases from V and 1 base from J, with 13 bases between. The CDR3 extends over 14 amino acids. Germline CDR1 SNHLY, CDR2 FYNNEI. The chain couples TRBV2 to TRBJ1-1; D possibly corresponds to TRBD1 (6 bases). This sequence originates from an adult in good health. Sequencing used peripheral blood, obtained on day 0 of AZD1222 vaccination. The CDR3 region is CASNKDSSNTEAFF. As DNA, the CDR3 is TGTGCCAGCAATAAGGACAGTTCGAACACTGAAGCTTTCTTT.